Included here is one TCR beta chain sequence, with context. No cognate antigen has been identified for it. Base qualities are not provided; no much larger clone lies one nucleotide away. TCR CDR3 regions were amplified from genomic DNA by multiplex PCR using the deep immunoSEQ assay. Extracted genomic DNA from each cell subset was distributed evenly across all wells of several immunoSEQ 96-well plates, and each plate was treated as a replicate. For unsorted PBMC, around 310 ng of genomic DNA, equivalent to tens of thousands of T cell genomes, went into each replicate PCR. Ten immunoSEQ deep assay plates were used to sequence unsorted PBMC genomic DNA. Purified libraries were quantified with a Qubit 3.0 fluorometer, sized on a Bioanalyzer 2100, and re-quantified with the KAPA Library Quantification kit. Every immunoSEQ 96-well plate was sequenced on a dedicated single-read 150-cycle Illumina NextSeq 550 flow cell. From the authors' description of their analysis: Because the immunoSEQ output included only junctional sequences and no quality scores, the filtering could not be the same as the filtering used for full-length reads. To assign V/J genes and CDR3, sequences were annotated using PyIR, a Python wrapper for IgBLAST v1.9, with IMGT germline references. Reads with weak V/J assignments (E-value above 1e-6), missing CDR3, stop codons, out-of-frame junctions, or ambiguous translated residues were removed. V3J clonotypes were defined as sequences sharing an identical inferred V gene, J gene, and CDR3 amino acid sequence. Percentage overlap between repertoires was computed as shared unique clonotypes divided by the size of the smaller repertoire. Richness of each repertoire was evaluated using RTK rarefaction, the Chao1 estimator, and Recon v2.1 estimates of unobserved clonotypes. This is the immuneACCESS table as TCRdb keeps it, with only in-frame sequences that have V and J called. A part of the clones is gone; compared with another copy, unresolved V genes explain less than half, and the rest is unexplained. Clone size and V and J calls were adopted from that table, with D and trimming inferred from the DNA. The table for this sample lists more than 400,000 clones; roughly 80% of them were counted only once. Together, the top ten hold about an eighth of the sample.

This specimen comes from a study of shared clonotypes between healthy human individuals (dated by TCRdb to about 2020). General notes on the study: The cohort comprised two women and a few men aged 18 to 49 years. To estimate repertoire size and how much clonotype sharing occurs between individuals, the study deeply sequenced the blood TCR repertoires of about 5 healthy adults. Different laboratories and diverse techniques were used to prepare libraries and sequence TCR repertoires, to increase sequencing depth and limit assay-specific biases. Each donor's leukapheresis produced roughly between about 0.85 and 10 billion PBMCs.

The donors were healthy, HIV-negative adults who had no recently reported acute infections or vaccinations. All donors were Caucasian adults living in Nashville, Tennessee, USA. For unsorted samples, 100 million or so PBMCs were counted, and genomic DNA was extracted using the QIAamp DNA Blood Mini kit. Blood was collected by leukapheresis, and PBMCs were isolated by Ficoll-Histopaque density gradient centrifugation and then cryopreserved in liquid nitrogen vapor phase. The paper as a whole reports these results and caveats: Because the study included only a small number of donors, the genetic and exposure-history diversity represented was limited. Only blood was sampled, and tissue TCR repertoires likely differ from those in blood. Pairwise subsampling indicated that sequencing depth was expected to affect the degree of clonotype sharing among donors.

The germline V gene gives CDR1 as MNHEY and CDR2 as SVGAGI. At the junction V is shortened by 5 bases and J by 6 bases, with 7 bases in between. Including the terminal cysteine and phenylalanine, the CDR3 comprises 11 residues. CDR3 DNA is the only sequence kept; it has 33 bases, read in frame from the first base. The V and J genes are TRBV6-5 and TRBJ1-2; the D gene is possibly TRBD1, with 5 bases matching. The sample consisted of PBMCs. This receptor was identified in a woman aged 40 to 50 in good health. Some clones in this sample may be carry-over from other donors' samples. The DNA reads as follows: TGTGCCAGCAGTCAGGGAAATGGCTACACCTTC. It codes for CASSQGNGYTF.